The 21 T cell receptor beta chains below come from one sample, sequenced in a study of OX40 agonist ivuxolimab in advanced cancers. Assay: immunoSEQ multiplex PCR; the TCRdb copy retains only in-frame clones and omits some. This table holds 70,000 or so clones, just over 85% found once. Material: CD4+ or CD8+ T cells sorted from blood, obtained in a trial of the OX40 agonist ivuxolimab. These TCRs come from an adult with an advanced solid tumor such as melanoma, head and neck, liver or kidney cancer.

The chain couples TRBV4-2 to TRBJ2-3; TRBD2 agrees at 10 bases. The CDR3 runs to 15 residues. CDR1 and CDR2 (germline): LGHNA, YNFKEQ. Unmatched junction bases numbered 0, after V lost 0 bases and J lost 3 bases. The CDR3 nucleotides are TGTGCCAGCAGCCAAGAGGGACTAGCGACAGATACGCAGTATTTT. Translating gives CASSQEGLATDTQYF.

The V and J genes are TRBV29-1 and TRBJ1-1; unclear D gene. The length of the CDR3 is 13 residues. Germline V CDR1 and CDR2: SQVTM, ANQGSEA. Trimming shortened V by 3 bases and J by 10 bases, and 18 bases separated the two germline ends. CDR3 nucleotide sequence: TGCAGCGTTGATGGGGTTACCGTCGCAGGAGCTTTCTTT. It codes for CSVDGVTVAGAFF.

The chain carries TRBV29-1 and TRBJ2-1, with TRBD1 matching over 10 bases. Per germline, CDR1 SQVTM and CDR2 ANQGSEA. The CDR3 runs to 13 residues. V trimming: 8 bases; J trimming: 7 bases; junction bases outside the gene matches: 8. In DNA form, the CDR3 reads TGCAGCTCAGAGGGACAGGGGCTAAATGAGCAGTTCTTC. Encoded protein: CSSEGQGLNEQFF.

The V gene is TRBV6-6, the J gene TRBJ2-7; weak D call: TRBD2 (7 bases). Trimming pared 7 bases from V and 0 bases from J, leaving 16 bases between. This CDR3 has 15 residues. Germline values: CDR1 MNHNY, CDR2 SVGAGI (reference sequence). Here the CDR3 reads CASNLGGASSYEQYF. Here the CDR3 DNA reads TGTGCCAGCAATCTGGGGGGGGCGAGCTCCTACGAGCAGTACTTC.

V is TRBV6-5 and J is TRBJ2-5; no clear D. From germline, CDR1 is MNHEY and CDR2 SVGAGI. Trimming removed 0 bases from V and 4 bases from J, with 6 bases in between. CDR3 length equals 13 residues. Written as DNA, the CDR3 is TGTGCCAGCAGTTACTCGACCGGAGAGACCCAGTACTTC. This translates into CASSYSTGETQYF.

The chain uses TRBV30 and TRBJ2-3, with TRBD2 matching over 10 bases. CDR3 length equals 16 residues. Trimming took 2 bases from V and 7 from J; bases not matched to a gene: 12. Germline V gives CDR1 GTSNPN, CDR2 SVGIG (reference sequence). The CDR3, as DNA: TGTGCCTGGAGTCTCCCTCAGCGGGGGGGCGACAATACGCAGTATTTT. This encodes CAWSLPQRGGDNTQYF.

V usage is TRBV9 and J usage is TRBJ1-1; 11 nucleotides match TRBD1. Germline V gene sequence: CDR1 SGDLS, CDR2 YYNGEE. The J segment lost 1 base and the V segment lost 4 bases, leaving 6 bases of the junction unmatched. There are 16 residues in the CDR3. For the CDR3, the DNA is TGTGCCAGCAGCTCATGGACAGGGGGCAGGAACACTGAAGCTTTCTTT. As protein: CASSSWTGGRNTEAFF.

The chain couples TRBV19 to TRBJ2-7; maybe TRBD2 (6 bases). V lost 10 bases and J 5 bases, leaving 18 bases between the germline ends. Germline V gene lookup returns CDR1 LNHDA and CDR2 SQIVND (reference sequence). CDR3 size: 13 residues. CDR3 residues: CATRKVPGDEQYF. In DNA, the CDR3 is TGTGCCACCCGCAAGGTCCCGGGGGACGAGCAGTACTTC.

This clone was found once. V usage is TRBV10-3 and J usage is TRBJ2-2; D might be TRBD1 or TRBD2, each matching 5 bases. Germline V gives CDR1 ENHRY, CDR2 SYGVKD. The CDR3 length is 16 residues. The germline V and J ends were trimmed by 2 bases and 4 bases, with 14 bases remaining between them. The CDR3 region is CAISERGGSGTGELFF. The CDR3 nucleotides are TGTGCCATCAGTGAGCGTGGGGGTTCAGGCACCGGGGAGCTGTTTTTT.

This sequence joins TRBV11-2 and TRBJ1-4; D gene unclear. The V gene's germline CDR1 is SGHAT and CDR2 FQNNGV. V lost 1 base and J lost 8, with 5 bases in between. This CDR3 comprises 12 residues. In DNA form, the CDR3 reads TGTGCCAGCAGCTTAGGACCCGAAAAACTGTTTTTT. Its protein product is CASSLGPEKLFF.

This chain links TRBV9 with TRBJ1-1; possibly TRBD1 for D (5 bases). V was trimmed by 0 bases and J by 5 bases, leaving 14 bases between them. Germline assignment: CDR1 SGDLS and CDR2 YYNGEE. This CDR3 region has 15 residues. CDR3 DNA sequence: TGTGCCAGCAGCGTAGACGGCAGGGTTCGGACTGAAGCTTTCTTT. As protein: CASSVDGRVRTEAFF.

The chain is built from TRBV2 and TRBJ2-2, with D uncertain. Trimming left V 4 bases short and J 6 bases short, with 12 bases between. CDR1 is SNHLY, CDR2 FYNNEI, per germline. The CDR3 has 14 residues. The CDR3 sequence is CASSVLEMSGELFF. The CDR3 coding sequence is TGTGCCAGCAGTGTCCTGGAGATGTCCGGGGAGCTGTTTTTT.

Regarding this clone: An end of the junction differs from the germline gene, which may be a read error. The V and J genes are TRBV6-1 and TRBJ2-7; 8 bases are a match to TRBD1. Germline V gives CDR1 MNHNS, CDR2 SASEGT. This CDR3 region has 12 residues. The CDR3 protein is CASGDRGYEQYF. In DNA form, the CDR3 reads TGTGCCAGCGGTGACAGGGGTTACGAGCAGTACTTC.

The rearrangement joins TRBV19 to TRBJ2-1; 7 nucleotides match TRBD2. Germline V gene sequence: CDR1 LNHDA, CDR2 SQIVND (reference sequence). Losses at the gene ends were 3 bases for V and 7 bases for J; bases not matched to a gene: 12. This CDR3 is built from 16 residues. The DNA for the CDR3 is TGTGCCAGTAGTATCCTCGGTGCGGGAGTAGGGAATGAGCAGTTCTTC. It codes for CASSILGAGVGNEQFF.

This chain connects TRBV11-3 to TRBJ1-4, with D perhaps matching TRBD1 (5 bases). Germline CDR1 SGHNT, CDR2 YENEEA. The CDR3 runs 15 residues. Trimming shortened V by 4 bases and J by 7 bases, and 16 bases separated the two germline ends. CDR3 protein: CASSSPPAGSEKLFF. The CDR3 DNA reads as TGTGCCAGCAGCTCTCCCCCGGCAGGGTCTGAAAAACTGTTTTTT.

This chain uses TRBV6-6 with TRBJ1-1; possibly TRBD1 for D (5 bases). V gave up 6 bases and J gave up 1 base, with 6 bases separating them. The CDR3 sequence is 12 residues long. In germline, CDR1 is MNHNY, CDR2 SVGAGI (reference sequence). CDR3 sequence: CASSDRNTEAFF. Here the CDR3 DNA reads TGTGCCAGCAGCGACAGGAACACTGAAGCTTTCTTT.

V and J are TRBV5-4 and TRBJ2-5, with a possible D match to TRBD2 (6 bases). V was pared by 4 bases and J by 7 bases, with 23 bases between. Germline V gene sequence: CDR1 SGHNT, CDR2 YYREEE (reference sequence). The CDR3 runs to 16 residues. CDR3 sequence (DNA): TGTGCCAGCAGCGGAGGGATGTCCGGGCCAGGACGGACCCAGTACTTC. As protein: CASSGGMSGPGRTQYF.

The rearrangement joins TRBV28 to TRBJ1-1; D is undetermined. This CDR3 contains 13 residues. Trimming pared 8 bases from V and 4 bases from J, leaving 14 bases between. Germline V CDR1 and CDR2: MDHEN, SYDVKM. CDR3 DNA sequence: TGTGCCAGCCTTCTACCGGAAGGCACTGAAGCTTTCTTT. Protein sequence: CASLLPEGTEAFF.

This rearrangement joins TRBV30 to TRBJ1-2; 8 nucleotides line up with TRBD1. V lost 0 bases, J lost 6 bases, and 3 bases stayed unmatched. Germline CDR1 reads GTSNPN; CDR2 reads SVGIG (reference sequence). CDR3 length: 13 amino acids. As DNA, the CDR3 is TGTGCCTGGAGTGTACAACAGGGGGATGGCTACACCTTC. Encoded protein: CAWSVQQGDGYTF.

The CDR3 here is CASSLSGGQDTQYF. CDR3 sequence (DNA): TGTGCCAGCAGTTTATCTGGGGGACAAGATACGCAGTATTTT. This chain connects TRBV28 to TRBJ2-3; TRBD1 might be the D (6 bases). The V end lost 1 base, the J end lost 5 bases, and 10 bases lay between the germline ends. Germline V gives CDR1 MDHEN, CDR2 SYDVKM. The length of the CDR3 is 14 residues.

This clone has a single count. The DNA for the CDR3 is TGTGCCAGCAGGATCGCGCAGGGGAGGAATTATGGCTACACCTTC. It encodes CASRIAQGRNYGYTF. The chain combines TRBV28 with TRBJ1-2; D may be TRBD1 (6 bases). Trimming removed 6 bases from V and 5 bases from J, with 19 bases in between. The CDR3 totals 15 residues. CDR1 and CDR2 from the germline V gene are MDHEN and SYDVKM.